A single sample gave rise to the 10 T cell receptor beta chains below, sequenced in a study of beta chain features in type 1 diabetes (dated by TCRdb to 2016 to 2018). The library was generated by the immunoSEQ multiplex PCR assay. The High Capacity cDNA Reverse Transcription Kit was used to reverse transcribe all of the isolated RNA, meaning that expressed TCRB transcripts were what got sequenced. In TCRdb, the immuneACCESS table is reduced to in-frame sequences with V and J assigned. These tables do not hold every clone; where another copy was compared, an unresolved V gene accounts for under half, and the others remain unexplained. Here the sample has over 300,000 clones; around 9% occur a single time. In total, the top ten clones hold around 1% of the sample. Findings and caveats that apply to the study as a whole: Type 1 diabetes patients showed a moderate but significant shortening of TCRB CDR3 length in all four CD4+ subsets.

These receptors are not linked to any known antigen. The sample comprised central memory CD4+ T cells from blood. The receptor source for this set is a man aged 30 to 45 with type 1 diabetes.

This clone showed up just a few times. The genes are TRBV19 and TRBJ1-1; perhaps TRBD1 as D (5 bases). The CDR3 has 17 amino acids. Trimming pared 7 bases from V and 0 bases from J, leaving 21 bases between. Germline V gene sequence: CDR1 LNHDA, CDR2 SQIVND (reference sequence). The CDR3 nucleotides are TGTGCCAGTACCTCTGGGCTCCGGGGAGGGGTGAACACTGAAGCTTTCTTT. The encoded protein is CASTSGLRGGVNTEAFF.

The chain is built from TRBV27 and TRBJ1-1; no definite D call. Germline loops: CDR1 MNHEY, CDR2 SMNVEV (reference sequence). Trimming stripped 3 bases from V and 3 bases from J, with 11 bases between. CDR3 size: 14 residues. Written as DNA, the CDR3 is TGTGCCAGCAGTTTGCAGGTGGGGTACACTGAAGCTTTCTTT. It encodes CASSLQVGYTEAFF.

This clone has just a few counts. This chain links TRBV7-6 with TRBJ1-1; no firm D call. Germline lookup yields CDR1 SGHVS and CDR2 FNYEAQ. The V end lost 5 bases, the J end lost 7 bases, and 14 bases lay between the germline ends. This CDR3 is 13 amino acids long. CDR3 DNA sequence: TGTGCCAGCAGCCCAACAGACGATGGTGAAGCTTTCTTT. Translated, it gives CASSPTDDGEAFF.

This clone has only a few counts. The chain joins TRBV6-1 to TRBJ1-2; the match to TRBD1 covers 9 bases. The CDR3 is 15 amino acids. CDR1 and CDR2 from the germline V gene are MNHNS and SASEGT. Germline trimming cut 5 bases from V and 4 bases from J; bases unmatched to any gene: 8. CDR3 DNA: TGTGCCAGCAGTCTACGGACAGGGGAGGCCTATGGCTACACCTTC. Its translation: CASSLRTGEAYGYTF.

The CDR3 sequence is CASLPGQGAITEAFF. For the CDR3, the DNA is TGTGCCAGTTTGCCGGGACAGGGGGCGATCACTGAAGCTTTCTTT. The chain links TRBV28 to TRBJ1-1; 12 positions match TRBD1. Germline-derived CDR1 and CDR2 are MDHEN and SYDVKM. With 9 bases clipped from V and 4 bases from J, the junction kept 9 bases outside the gene matches. The CDR3 extends over 15 amino acids.

The rearrangement uses TRBV6-6 and TRBJ2-1, with 9 bases matching TRBD2. The J segment lost 9 bases and the V segment lost 3 bases, leaving 9 bases of the junction unmatched. Germline V gene sequence: CDR1 MNHNY, CDR2 SVGAGI (reference sequence). The CDR3 runs 15 residues. CDR3 amino acids: CASSYPQAGGPEQFF. In DNA form, the CDR3 reads TGTGCCAGCAGTTATCCCCAAGCGGGGGGTCCTGAGCAGTTCTTC.

This chain connects TRBV6-1 to TRBJ2-3, with 8 bases fitting TRBD2. Germline V gene sequence: CDR1 MNHNS, CDR2 SASEGT. V lost 7 bases to trimming and J lost 4 bases; unmatched junction nucleotides: 7. This CDR3 has 14 residues. CDR3 coding DNA: TGTGCCAGCAACCGGGGGGGCCGAGCAGATACGCAGTATTTT. The encoded protein is CASNRGGRADTQYF.

V gene TRBV27 combines with J gene TRBJ1-6; D may be TRBD1 (5 bases). V was pared by 2 bases and J by 8 bases, with 10 bases between. Germline V CDR1 and CDR2: MNHEY, SMNVEV (reference sequence). This CDR3 spans 14 amino acids. The CDR3 coding sequence is TGTGCCAGCAGTTTAGAGGGGCGGGATTCACCCCTCCACTTT. It codes for CASSLEGRDSPLHF.

This clone occurred a few times. This chain connects TRBV9 to TRBJ2-6; a weak D match, TRBD2 (5 bases). Deletions cut 2 bases from V and 0 bases from J, with 15 bases between. Per germline, CDR1 SGDLS and CDR2 YYNGEE. The CDR3 runs to 18 residues. The CDR3 region is CASSVRMEADSGANVLTF. The CDR3 DNA sequence: TGTGCCAGCAGCGTGAGAATGGAGGCAGACTCTGGGGCCAACGTCCTGACTTTC.

With regard to this clone: The same CDR3 arises from other DNA sequences in this sample as well. The CDR3 DNA reads as TGTGCCAGCAGTTACTCGAAGGCAAGGACGGAGACCCAGTACTTC. Protein sequence: CASSYSKARTETQYF. V usage is TRBV6-6 and J usage is TRBJ2-5; no definite D call. From germline, CDR1 is MNHNY and CDR2 SVGAGI (reference sequence). This CDR3 region has 15 residues. V was clipped by 0 bases and J by 5 bases, with 13 bases between them.